These 31 T cell receptor beta chains share one sample of origin, sequenced in a study of blood T cell repertoires in COVID-19 (TCRdb year 2020). Preparation of the library involved the immunoSEQ multiplex PCR assay. TCRdb obtained this table from immuneACCESS and retained in-frame rearrangements with V and J assigned. These tables miss some clones; where compared with another copy, unresolved V genes account for less than half of the shortfall, and the remainder is unexplained. This sample holds 150,000 to 200,000 clones; roughly 91% were observed only once. The top ten constitute roughly 5.6% of the sample. What was sequenced was peripheral blood. The receptors derive from a man aged 35-49 years with active or convalescent COVID-19.

CDR3 sequence: CASTRDAETQYF. The CDR3 DNA follows: TGCGCCAGCACCCGAGATGCAGAGACCCAGTACTTC. The rearrangement joins TRBV5-1 to TRBJ2-5; no clear D. This CDR3 region has 12 residues. Germline V lookup: CDR1 SGHRS, CDR2 YFSETQ. The germline V and J ends were trimmed by 6 bases and 4 bases, with 10 bases remaining between them.

The chain links TRBV5-6 to TRBJ2-5, with 14 positions matching TRBD2. The CDR3 runs 19 residues. Germline V CDR1 and CDR2: SGHDT, YYEEEE. V gave up 1 base and J gave up 4 bases; unmatched junction bases: 12. CDR3 sequence reads: CASSLLSRTSGRPRETQYF. The CDR3 bases are TGTGCCAGCAGCTTGCTGTCCAGGACTAGCGGGAGGCCCCGAGAGACCCAGTACTTC.

The V and J genes are TRBV7-9 and TRBJ1-1, with D hard to call. Germline V gives CDR1 SEHNR, CDR2 FQNEAQ (reference sequence). V was shortened by 1 base and J by 0 bases, with 9 bases between the two germline ends. The CDR3 totals 15 residues. The CDR3 protein is CASSLGTGMNTEAFF. DNA of the CDR3: TGTGCCAGCAGCTTAGGGACCGGGATGAACACTGAAGCTTTCTTT.

This clone has only one observation. V gene TRBV10-3 combines with J gene TRBJ1-2; 10 bases line up with TRBD1. V lost 9 bases and J lost 8; bases outside the gene matches: 18. Germline CDR1 reads ENHRY; CDR2 reads SYGVKD. The CDR3 spans 16 residues. CDR3 nucleotides: TGTGCCATTAGTAAGACCGGACAGGGGGAAGGAGACGGCTACACCTTC. It codes for CAISKTGQGEGDGYTF.

CDR3 coding DNA: TGTGCCAGCAGCTTGGTGGAGGGAAATTATGGCTACACCTTC. This encodes CASSLVEGNYGYTF. This chain links TRBV7-2 with TRBJ1-2, with D unclear. Germline V gene sequence: CDR1 SGHTA, CDR2 FQGNSA. The germline V and J ends were trimmed by 3 bases and 5 bases, with 13 bases remaining between them. CDR3 length: 14 amino acids.

J is TRBJ1-5 and V is TRBV27; D unresolved. The V gene's germline CDR1 is MNHEY and CDR2 SMNVEV (reference sequence). The V and J ends lost 0 bases and 7 bases respectively, with 13 bases between them. This CDR3 has 15 amino acids. The CDR3 is CASSLSLAVIQPQHF. The CDR3 bases are TGTGCCAGCAGTTTATCGTTGGCGGTTATCCAGCCCCAGCATTTT.

V is TRBV4-2 and J is TRBJ2-7, with 7 bases fitting TRBD1. Germline loops: CDR1 LGHNA, CDR2 YNFKEQ. Trimming took 3 bases from V and 0 from J; bases not matched to a gene: 8. This CDR3 is 16 amino acids long. The CDR3 bases are TGTGCCAGCAGCCAGGATGGACAGGTAGACTCCTACGAGCAGTACTTC. This gives the protein CASSQDGQVDSYEQYF.

V gene TRBV2 combines with J gene TRBJ1-2; D gene unclear. The CDR3 runs 12 residues. Germline V gene sequence: CDR1 SNHLY, CDR2 FYNNEI. The V end was cut by 4 bases, the J end by 8 bases, with 11 bases between. This chain's CDR3 is CASSVLGSGYTF. DNA for the CDR3: TGTGCCAGCAGTGTGCTGGGGAGCGGCTACACCTTC. Supplemented by reference TRBV2 and TRBJ1-2, the full variable domain reads EPEVTQTPSHQVTQMGQEVILRCVPISNHLYFYWYRQILGQKVEFLVSFYNNEISEKSEIFDDQFSVERPDGSNFTLKIRSTKLEDSAMYFCASSVLGSGYTFGSGTRLTVV.

The chain couples TRBV11-3 to TRBJ2-4; D might be TRBD1 (5 bases). From germline, CDR1 is SGHNT and CDR2 YENEEA. Trimming removed 3 bases at V and 5 bases at J, with 14 bases between. The CDR3 loop spans 15 amino acids. CDR3 nucleotide sequence: TGTGCCAGCAGCTTGGTATTGGGGCCCGAAAACATTCAGTACTTC. Translation: CASSLVLGPENIQYF.

V and J are TRBV4-2 and TRBJ2-7; 8 bases fit TRBD2. Germline loops: CDR1 LGHNA, CDR2 YNFKEQ. The CDR3 covers 16 residues. V shed 8 bases and J 2 bases; nucleotides not matched to a gene: 14. Here the CDR3 reads CASSYAGAGGAYEQYF. Here the CDR3 DNA reads TGTGCCAGCTCCTACGCCGGTGCGGGGGGAGCCTACGAGCAGTACTTC.

This clone was recorded once. The J gene is TRBJ1-5, the V gene TRBV10-3; 9 nucleotides align to TRBD1. There are 14 residues in the CDR3. The germline V gene has CDR1 ENHRY and CDR2 SYGVKD. V dropped 4 bases and J dropped 5; count of bases not matched to a gene: 3. The CDR3 here is CAISAGDRDQPQHF. The CDR3 bases are TGTGCCATCAGTGCTGGGGACAGGGATCAGCCCCAGCATTTT.

The rearrangement links TRBV6-5 to TRBJ1-6, with D uncertain. Germline CDR1 MNHEY, CDR2 SVGAGI. V was cut by 5 bases and J by 8 bases, with 13 bases left in between. The CDR3 loop spans 14 amino acids. The chain's CDR3 is CASSTVGADSPLHF. The CDR3 DNA follows: TGTGCCAGCAGTACCGTAGGAGCGGATTCACCCCTCCACTTT.

The rearrangement uses TRBV3-1 (or the pseudogene TRBV3-2) and TRBJ1-1; weak D call: TRBD1 (6 bases). The CDR3 runs to 13 residues. Trimming left V 4 bases short and J 4 bases short, with 10 bases between. The germline V gene encodes CDR1 LGHDT and CDR2 YNNKEL (reference sequence). This chain's CDR3 is CASSPQGSTEAFF. CDR3 bases: TGTGCCAGCAGCCCACAGGGTAGCACTGAAGCTTTCTTT.

The chain uses TRBV4-2 and TRBJ2-6, with TRBD1 as a possible D gene (6 bases). V was shortened by 0 bases and J by 5 bases, with 14 bases between the two germline ends. Germline-derived CDR1 and CDR2 are LGHNA and YNFKEQ. There are 17 residues in the CDR3. As DNA, the CDR3 is TGTGCCAGCAGCCAAGAAGTGTACGGGACAAGGGCCAACGTCCTGACTTTC. It encodes CASSQEVYGTRANVLTF.

This clone occurred once. The chain joins TRBV11-3 to TRBJ2-1; D may be TRBD1 (6 bases). CDR1 is SGHNT, CDR2 YENEEA, per germline. V lost 2 bases, J lost 13 bases, and 18 bases lay in between. The CDR3 totals 14 residues. In nucleotides, the CDR3 is TGTGCCAGCAGCTTAAACCCCCAGACAGGTTATCAGTTCTTC. Translating it yields CASSLNPQTGYQFF. Looking up the rest from reference TRBV11-3 and TRBJ2-1 gives the full variable domain: EAGVVQSPRYKIIEKKQPVAFWCNPISGHNTLYWYLQNLGQGPELLIRYENEEAVDDSQLPKDRFSAERLKGVDSTLKIQPAELGDSAVYLCASSLNPQTGYQFFGPGTRLTVL.

This chain's CDR3 is CASNQGGLFGDEQYF. In nucleotides, the CDR3 is TGTGCCAGCAACCAAGGGGGTCTATTTGGAGACGAGCAGTACTTC. The rearrangement links TRBV27 to TRBJ2-7, with a weak D call TRBD1 (6 bases). V lost 7 bases, J lost 5 bases, and 21 bases lay in between. This CDR3 is built from 15 residues. CDR1 is MNHEY and CDR2 is SMNVEV in the germline V gene (reference sequence).

J is TRBJ2-7 and V is TRBV7-6, with 8 bases lining up with TRBD1. Germline V gene data show CDR1 as SGHVS and CDR2 as FNYEAQ. With V trimmed by 4 bases and J by 4 bases, 9 bases remained unmatched. The CDR3 has 15 amino acids. This CDR3 is CASSSPGTGLYEQYF. CDR3 in DNA: TGTGCCAGCAGCTCCCCCGGGACAGGCTTATACGAGCAGTACTTC.

This chain connects TRBV7-9 to TRBJ1-3; D gene ambiguous. Trimming pared 4 bases from V and 11 bases from J, leaving 15 bases between. CDR1 is SEHNR, CDR2 FQNEAQ, per germline (reference sequence). The CDR3 length is 13 residues. CDR3 DNA: TGTGCCAGCAGCTCTCTCCGGCTCGGGGCCATATATTTT. It encodes CASSSLRLGAIYF.

The chain joins TRBV4-1 to TRBJ2-2; 7 positions agree with TRBD1. Germline CDR1 MGHRA, CDR2 YSYEKL. The CDR3 is made up of 17 amino acids. J was trimmed by 4 bases and V by 3 bases; bases with no gene match: 11. CDR3 loop: CASSHSEETGLTGELFF. CDR3 bases: TGCGCCAGCAGCCACTCTGAGGAGACAGGGCTCACCGGGGAGCTGTTTTTT.

The chain couples TRBV7-2 to TRBJ2-2; 9 positions agree with TRBD2. The germline V gene has CDR1 SGHTA and CDR2 FQGNSA. The CDR3 consists of 15 residues. Trimming took 4 bases from V and 3 from J; bases not matched to a gene: 3. The CDR3 DNA sequence: TGTGCCAGCAGCTCAAGCGGGGGGTACACCGGGGAGCTGTTTTTT. It is translated as CASSSSGGYTGELFF.

The gene calls are TRBV4-2 and TRBJ2-1, with D possibly being TRBD2 (5 bases). Looked up from germline, CDR1 is LGHNA and CDR2 is YNFKEQ. Trimming removed 0 bases from V and 3 bases from J, with 9 bases in between. The CDR3 is 15 residues long. The CDR3 bases are TGTGCCAGCAGCCAAGAAGGAGGAGGCTACAATGAGCAGTTCTTC. As protein: CASSQEGGGYNEQFF.

The chain joins TRBV23-1 to TRBJ1-1, with 9 bases lining up with TRBD1. TRBV23-1 falls under the ORF class, with uncertain function. The V and J ends lost 1 base and 4 bases, in that order; junction bases with no gene match: 10. The CDR3 sequence is 17 residues long. CDR3 residues: CASSQLDRGKGGTEAFF. DNA of the CDR3: TGCGCCAGCAGTCAATTGGACAGGGGTAAAGGAGGCACTGAAGCTTTCTTT.

The CDR3 nucleotides are TGTGCCAGCAGCCCGTCCGGGACTGGAAACACCATATATTTT. The encoded protein is CASSPSGTGNTIYF. The chain joins TRBV7-2 to TRBJ1-3; D is ambiguous. Deletions cut 5 bases from V and 2 bases from J, with 10 bases between. The CDR3 has 14 amino acids. CDR1 is SGHTA, CDR2 FQGNSA, per germline.

V gene TRBV6-4 combines with J gene TRBJ1-4, with 7 bases fitting TRBD1. Trimming cost V 4 bases and J 5 bases; bases outside gene matches: 7. The CDR3 totals 15 residues. CDR1 is MRHNA, CDR2 SNTAGT, per germline. The DNA for the CDR3 is TGTGCCAGCAGTGCATCGACAGGGTCAAATGAAAAACTGTTTTTT. Translation: CASSASTGSNEKLFF.

This clone was picked up one time. The rearrangement uses TRBV7-2 and TRBJ2-5, with unresolved D. V lost 3 bases and J 4 bases, leaving 15 bases between the germline ends. Germline loops: CDR1 SGHTA, CDR2 FQGNSA. The CDR3 runs to 15 residues. The CDR3 here is CASSLETSNRETQYF. In DNA, the CDR3 is TGTGCCAGCAGCTTGGAGACCTCAAACCGAGAGACCCAGTACTTC.

By sample fraction, this clone is large. V gene TRBV5-1 combines with J gene TRBJ2-3; 10 bases are shared with TRBD1. After removal of 0 bases from V and 4 bases from J, the junction contained 2 bases not matched to a gene. The CDR3 totals 15 residues. The germline CDR1 and CDR2 sequences are SGHRS and YFSETQ. The CDR3 region has the DNA TGCGCCAGCAGCTTGGAGGGACAGGGGCCAGATACGCAGTATTTT. Residues: CASSLEGQGPDTQYF.

The chain is built from TRBV28 and TRBJ2-2; weak D call: TRBD2 (5 bases). Germline V CDR1 and CDR2: MDHEN, SYDVKM. This CDR3 has 13 residues. The V gene lost 9 bases and the J gene lost 3 bases, with 11 bases spanning the gap. The CDR3, as DNA: TGTGCCAGTACTCCGGGATACACCGGGGAGCTGTTTTTT. This gives the protein CASTPGYTGELFF. Drawing the rest from reference TRBV28 and TRBJ2-2, the complete variable domain is DVKVTQSSRYLVKRTGEKVFLECVQDMDHENMFWYRQDPGLGLRLIYFSYDVKMKEKGDIPEGYSVSREKKERFSLILESASTNQTSMYLCASTPGYTGELFFGEGSRLTVL.

V usage is TRBV6-1 and J usage is TRBJ2-7; no reliable D call. Trimming cost V 2 bases and J 4 bases, with 12 bases left between them. CDR1 and CDR2 from the germline V gene are MNHNS and SASEGT. There are 14 residues in the CDR3. CDR3 protein: CASSEPASVYEQYF. The CDR3 nucleotides are TGTGCCAGCAGTGAACCGGCTAGTGTTTACGAGCAGTACTTC.

The rearrangement joins TRBV11-2 to TRBJ1-5; the match to TRBD1 covers 7 bases. This CDR3 comprises 15 residues. Germline CDR1 SGHAT, CDR2 FQNNGV. V was clipped by 5 bases and J by 0 bases; unmatched bases: 4. CDR3 in amino acids: CASSAHRGSNQPQHF. As DNA, the CDR3 is TGTGCCAGCAGCGCCCACAGGGGTAGCAATCAGCCCCAGCATTTT. Looking up the rest from reference TRBV11-2 and TRBJ1-5 gives the full variable domain: EAGVAQSPRYKIIEKRQSVAFWCNPISGHATLYWYQQILGQGPKLLIQFQNNGVVDDSQLPKDRFSAERLKGVDSTLKIQPAKLEDSAVYLCASSAHRGSNQPQHFGDGTRLSIL.

The CDR3 protein is CASSRSGQSTDTQYF. In nucleotides, the CDR3 is TGTGCCAGCAGCCGGAGTGGACAGAGCACAGATACGCAGTATTTT. This chain joins TRBV7-9 and TRBJ2-3; D is perhaps TRBD1 (6 bases). V was trimmed by 5 bases and J by 0 bases, leaving 12 bases between them. The CDR3 sequence is 15 residues long. CDR1 and CDR2 (germline): SEHNR, FQNEAQ (reference sequence).

The CDR3 loop is CASSHGLSTNEKLFF. As DNA, the CDR3 is TGTGCCAGCAGCCATGGACTGTCTACTAATGAAAAACTGTTTTTT. This chain uses TRBV5-5 with TRBJ1-4; D is ambiguous. V shed 4 bases and J shed 2 bases, with 12 bases lying between them. The CDR3 extends over 15 amino acids. Germline CDR1 reads SGHKS; CDR2 reads YYEKEE (reference sequence).